What follows are 6 T cell receptor beta chains derived from one specimen sequenced in a study of tumor and adjacent non-tumor tissue in lung cancer. This sample's RNA came from whole unsorted tissue. TCRbeta libraries were built with three rounds of nested PCR, modified from ARM-PCR. In TCRdb, the multiplex PCR reads were re-called with MiXCR into one record per CDR3 protein. The sample lists approximately 120,000 distinct CDR3 sequences, more than 70% occurring once. The sequenced sample consisted of lung tumor tissue. The receptors here all came from a woman aged 55-69 years with non-small cell lung cancer.

A remark on this clonotype: This may come from a read error, since a much larger clone is one base off. The chain employs TRBV6-2 or TRBV6-3 and TRBJ2-2; TRBD2 matches at 7 bases. This CDR3 comprises 16 residues. The germline V gene has CDR1 MNHEY and CDR2 SVGEGT. CDR3 in amino acids: CASRHGLVANTGELLF. The CDR3 DNA is TGTGCCAGCAGACACGGACTAGTAGCCAACACCGGGGAGCTGTTGTTT.

The chain uses TRBV5-1 and TRBJ2-7; no firm D call. The V end lost 0 bases, the J end lost 5 bases, and 15 bases lay between the germline ends. The germline V gene has CDR1 SGHRS and CDR2 YFSETQ. This CDR3 has 15 residues. The CDR3 loop is CASSLDSSLTNEQYF. CDR3 DNA sequence: TGCGCCAGCAGCTTGGATAGTTCCCTCACCAACGAGCAGTACTTC.

Within the sample, this clonotype is medium-sized. The genes are TRBV11-3 and TRBJ1-1; D remains ambiguous. Deletions cut 3 bases from V and 1 base from J, with 6 bases between. The CDR3 runs 13 residues. Per the germline V gene, CDR1 is SGHNT and CDR2 is YENEEA. CDR3 bases: TGTGCCAGCAGCTTTACCCAGAACACTGAAGCTTTCTTT. It is translated as CASSFTQNTEAFF.

Concerning this clonotype: Possible read error: a much larger clone is one base away. The DNA for the CDR3 is TGCGCCAGCAGTGAGTCGGGGCCCTATGAGCAGTACTTC. Its protein product is CASSESGPYEQYF. The rearrangement joins TRBV10-2 to TRBJ2-1; D is possibly TRBD1 (5 bases). The J call could be wrong; TRBJ2-7 is a better fit for the DNA end. Looked up from germline, CDR1 is WSHSY and CDR2 is SAAADI. This CDR3 region has 13 residues.

The rearrangement links TRBV5-6 to TRBJ1-2; D is undetermined. This CDR3 has 16 amino acids. Trimming took off 4 bases at V and 3 bases at J, with 19 bases between the two ends. From germline, CDR1 is SGHDT and CDR2 YYEEEE. CDR3 sequence reads: CASSVGVTGTDYGYTF. CDR3 bases: TGTGCCAGCAGCGTAGGAGTAACCGGTACTGACTATGGCTACACCTTC.

The J gene is TRBJ2-7, the V gene TRBV10-1, with 11 bases fitting TRBD2. CDR1 and CDR2 (germline): WNHNN, SYGVQD (reference sequence). The junction had 10 bases not matched to a gene; V was cut back by 9 bases and J by 9 bases. CDR3 length: 13 residues. The chain's CDR3 is CASSGRANSGQYF. The CDR3, as DNA: TGCGCCAGTAGCGGGAGGGCCAACAGTGGGCAGTACTTC.